Presented here are 22 T cell receptor beta chains from one specimen sequenced in a study of T cells in Graves' hyperthyroidism and ophthalmopathy. The CDR3 regions of TCR beta were amplified from RNA transcripts. A set of HTBI primers served as the primers for a first-round RT-PCR of the TCR CDR3. TCRdb processed the multiplex PCR reads anew with MiXCR; each CDR3 protein has one entry. The data show about 360,000 distinct CDR3 sequences, 15% to 19% seen once. Sequencing input: blood. The receptors were sampled from a woman aged 18-30 years with Graves' hyperthyroidism that later progressed to Graves' ophthalmopathy.

This clonotype was detected many times. The rearrangement joins TRBV6-6 to TRBJ2-7, with D possibly being TRBD1 or TRBD2 (5 bases each). Germline values: CDR1 MNHNY, CDR2 SVGAGI (reference sequence). The CDR3 is 19 amino acids. V was cut by 2 bases and J by 2 bases, with 25 bases left in between. The CDR3 loop is CASSYRVRFFYGGTYEQYF. DNA of the CDR3: TGTGCCAGCAGTTACCGGGTTCGGTTTTTTTATGGGGGAACCTACGAGCAGTACTTC.

This clonotype occurred many times. The V and J genes are TRBV27 and TRBJ1-6; TRBD1 aligns across 9 bases. J lost 7 bases, V lost 4 bases, and 5 bases had no gene match. Per the germline V gene, CDR1 is MNHEY and CDR2 is SMNVEV (reference sequence). The CDR3 contains 15 residues. The CDR3 sequence: CASSSTGGFNSPLHF. The CDR3 region has the DNA TGTGCCAGCAGTTCGACAGGGGGTTTCAATTCACCCCTCCACTTT.

This clonotype was seen just once. The rearrangement joins TRBV10-3 to TRBJ1-3; D perhaps matches TRBD1 (5 bases). Trimming removed 2 bases from V and 2 bases from J, with 16 bases in between. CDR1 ENHRY and CDR2 SYGVKD come from the germline V gene. This CDR3 region has 17 residues. CDR3 DNA sequence: TGTGCCATCAGTGAGCCCCGTGGATCAGGGACTGGAAACACCATATATTTT. Translation: CAISEPRGSGTGNTIYF.

In its sample, this clonotype was seen a few times. The chain is built from TRBV6-2 or TRBV6-3 and TRBJ1-5; tentative D call: TRBD1 (6 bases). The CDR3 covers 16 residues. The V end lost 2 bases, the J end lost 2 bases, and 13 bases lay between the germline ends. Germline loops: CDR1 MNHEY, CDR2 SVGEGT. CDR3 in amino acids: CASSYNLAGGNQPQHF. CDR3 nucleotides: TGTGCCAGCAGTTACAACTTGGCAGGGGGCAATCAGCCCCAGCATTTT.

This clonotype was observed at least ten times. J is TRBJ1-5 and V is TRBV7-7; D call uncertain. Germline CDR1 reads SSHAT; CDR2 reads FNYEAQ (reference sequence). With 1 base removed from V and 4 bases from J, the gap between germline ends came to 5 bases. This CDR3 has 13 amino acids. CDR3 sequence (DNA): TGTGCCAGCAGCTTAGATCGGAATCAGCCCCAGCATTTT. Translating gives CASSLDRNQPQHF.

This clonotype was seen ten or more times. V gene TRBV11-1 combines with J gene TRBJ1-1; maybe TRBD1 (5 bases). CDR1 is SGHAT, CDR2 FQDESV, per germline (reference sequence). CDR3 length: 15 residues. V was shortened by 5 bases and J by 3 bases, with 16 bases between the two germline ends. This CDR3 is CASSAEGPVHTEAFF. CDR3 in DNA: TGTGCCAGCAGCGCCGAGGGACCAGTACACACTGAAGCTTTCTTT. Filled out from reference TRBV11-1 and TRBJ1-1, the complete variable domain reads EAEVAQSPRYKITEKSQAVAFWCDPISGHATLYWYRQILGQGPELLVQFQDESVVDDSQLPKDRFSAERLKGVDSTLKIQPAELGDSAMYLCASSAEGPVHTEAFFGQGTRLTVV.

The chain is built from TRBV5-4 and TRBJ2-2; 11 bases match TRBD2. CDR1 is SGHNT, CDR2 YYREEE, per germline (reference sequence). The junction had 7 bases not matched to a gene; V was cut back by 3 bases and J by 6 bases. This CDR3 is built from 16 residues. The CDR3 DNA sequence: TGTGCCAGCAGCTACTTTGGACTAGCGGGCGCCGGGGAGCTGTTTTTT. Translated: CASSYFGLAGAGELFF.

This clonotype was seen repeatedly, ten times or more. The chain uses TRBV7-2 and TRBJ1-5, with no clear D. The germline V gene encodes CDR1 SGHTA and CDR2 FQGNSA. Deletions cut 3 bases from V and 5 bases from J, with 5 bases between. The CDR3 contains 12 residues. CDR3 residues: CASSFPYQPQHF. The CDR3 bases are TGTGCCAGCAGCTTCCCCTATCAGCCCCAGCATTTT.

The sample holds many counts of this clonotype. The chain has TRBV2 and TRBJ2-1, with TRBD2 matching 10 bases. This CDR3 comprises 17 residues. V was clipped by 1 base and J by 7 bases; unmatched bases: 10. Germline V gives CDR1 SNHLY, CDR2 FYNNEI. The chain's CDR3 is CASSEGLAGESWNEQFF. CDR3 DNA sequence: TGTGCCAGCAGTGAAGGGCTAGCGGGAGAGAGTTGGAATGAGCAGTTCTTC.

In the case of this clonotype: It may be a read error: a sequence one base away is much more abundant. This chain connects TRBV29-1 to TRBJ2-7; D not resolved. Germline CDR1 is SQVTM and CDR2 is ANQGSEA. The CDR3 length is 13 residues. The CDR3, as DNA: TGCAGCGTTGACGTTAGCACCACGTACGAGCAGCACTTC. Translating gives CSVDVSTTYEQHF.

There are many counts of this clonotype. This rearrangement joins TRBV7-9 to TRBJ2-5; D perhaps matches TRBD2 (6 bases). The CDR3 loop spans 15 amino acids. Trimming removed 1 base from V and 2 bases from J, with 11 bases in between. The germline V gene has CDR1 SEHNR and CDR2 FQNEAQ (reference sequence). The CDR3 DNA follows: TGTGCCAGCAGCTTAGTGCGGGGAAGGCAAGAGACCCAGTACTTC. The encoded protein is CASSLVRGRQETQYF.

At least ten counts were recorded for this clonotype. The genes are TRBV11-2 and TRBJ2-1; 7 bases are shared with TRBD2. The CDR3 runs to 15 residues. The trim removed 0 bases at V and 7 bases at J, leaving 6 bases unmatched. Germline V gene sequence: CDR1 SGHAT, CDR2 FQNNGV. CDR3 region: CASSLDPGGVNEQFF. In DNA, the CDR3 is TGTGCCAGCAGCTTAGATCCTGGGGGGGTTAATGAGCAGTTCTTC.

This clonotype was observed many times. The V call is TRBV2, the J call TRBJ2-1; TRBD1 or TRBD2 may be the D gene (5 bases each). Trimming took off 7 bases at V and 0 bases at J, with 16 bases between the two ends. The germline V gene has CDR1 SNHLY and CDR2 FYNNEI. The CDR3 is 16 residues long. DNA for the CDR3: TGTGCCAGCATCCCCCAACGGGGACGCTCCTACAATGAGCAGTTCTTC. Residues: CASIPQRGRSYNEQFF.

The gene calls are TRBV5-4 and TRBJ1-3, with a possible D match to TRBD1 (5 bases). Trimming cost V 1 base and J 5 bases, with 10 bases left between them. The CDR3 covers 14 residues. CDR1 and CDR2 (germline): SGHNT, YYREEE (reference sequence). CDR3 region: CASSLSGFRNTIYF. The CDR3 bases are TGTGCCAGCAGCTTGTCAGGGTTCAGAAACACCATATATTTT.

Remarks on this clonotype: A much larger clone lies a single base off, so this may be a read error. This rearrangement joins TRBV13 to TRBJ2-7, with 9 bases matching TRBD2. J gave up 6 bases and V 5 bases, and 11 bases lay outside the gene matches. Germline V gene sequence: CDR1 PRHDT, CDR2 FYEKMQ (reference sequence). The CDR3 is 15 residues long. The CDR3 reads CASSPAAGGKCEQYF. The CDR3 nucleotides are TGTGCCAGCAGCCCCGCAGCGGGAGGAAAGTGCGAGCAGTACTTC.

Remarks on this clonotype: One base away lies a much larger clone, so this may be a sequencing read error. V usage is TRBV28 and J usage is TRBJ2-4; weak D call: TRBD2 (5 bases). CDR3 length: 20 residues. V was pared by 5 bases and J by 3 bases, with 29 bases between. Germline V gene sequence: CDR1 MDHEN, CDR2 SYDVKM. CDR3 in DNA: TGTGCCAGCAGTCCGCTTACTAGAATAGCGATTAGGATAGTCAAAAACATTCAGTACTTC. This sequence encodes CASSPLTRIAIRIVKNIQYF.

This clonotype has only a few counts. CDR3 amino acids: CASSPLAGGSSTDTQYF. As DNA, the CDR3 is TGTGCCAGCAGCCCTCTAGCGGGAGGGTCGAGCACAGATACGCAGTATTTT. V gene TRBV7-8 combines with J gene TRBJ2-3; 12 bases match TRBD2. V was pared by 5 bases and J by 0 bases, with 6 bases of the junction left unmatched. This CDR3 is 17 amino acids long. Germline V CDR1 and CDR2: SGHVS, FQNEAQ.

The chain couples TRBV7-2 to TRBJ2-1; TRBD2 matches 15 bases. The trim removed 2 bases at V and 12 bases at J, leaving 8 bases unmatched. This CDR3 spans 16 amino acids. CDR1 is SGHTA and CDR2 is FQGNSA in the germline V gene. The CDR3 spells CASSLSGLAGGFGQFF. DNA for the CDR3: TGTGCCAGCAGCTTATCGGGACTAGCGGGAGGTTTCGGGCAGTTCTTC.

In this sample, this clonotype turned up a few times. The chain recombines TRBV11-3 with TRBJ2-1; D not certain. Trimming removed 4 bases at V and 7 bases at J, with 11 bases between. Germline CDR1 SGHNT, CDR2 YENEEA. The CDR3 contains 13 residues. CDR3: CASSSRHKNEQFF. CDR3 coding DNA: TGTGCCAGCAGCTCAAGACACAAGAATGAGCAGTTCTTC.

This clonotype was seen at least ten times. The chain couples TRBV27 to TRBJ2-7; 12 bases map to TRBD2. This CDR3 has 15 amino acids. Per the germline V gene, CDR1 is MNHEY and CDR2 is SMNVEV (reference sequence). J was trimmed by 5 bases and V by 6 bases; bases with no gene match: 8. CDR3 loop: CASRGTSGRLNEQYF. In DNA form, the CDR3 reads TGTGCCAGCAGGGGGACTAGCGGGCGGCTGAACGAGCAGTACTTC.

Many counts were recorded for this clonotype. The genes are TRBV4-2 and TRBJ2-7, with TRBD2 matching 8 bases. CDR3 length: 15 residues. Trimming took 0 bases from V and 3 from J; bases not matched to a gene: 4. The germline V gene encodes CDR1 LGHNA and CDR2 YNFKEQ. CDR3 DNA sequence: TGTGCCAGCAGCCAAGATCCGGGACTAGGCTACGAGCAGTACTTC. This codes for CASSQDPGLGYEQYF.

The genes are TRBV25-1 and TRBJ2-1, with 10 bases identical to TRBD2. The V gene's germline CDR1 is MGHDK and CDR2 SYGVNS. The CDR3 has 15 residues. V shed 6 bases, J shed 2 bases, and the junction held 4 bases outside the gene matches. This chain's CDR3 is CASRAGGGTYNEQFF. The CDR3 DNA is TGTGCCAGCAGAGCGGGAGGGGGAACCTACAATGAGCAGTTCTTC.